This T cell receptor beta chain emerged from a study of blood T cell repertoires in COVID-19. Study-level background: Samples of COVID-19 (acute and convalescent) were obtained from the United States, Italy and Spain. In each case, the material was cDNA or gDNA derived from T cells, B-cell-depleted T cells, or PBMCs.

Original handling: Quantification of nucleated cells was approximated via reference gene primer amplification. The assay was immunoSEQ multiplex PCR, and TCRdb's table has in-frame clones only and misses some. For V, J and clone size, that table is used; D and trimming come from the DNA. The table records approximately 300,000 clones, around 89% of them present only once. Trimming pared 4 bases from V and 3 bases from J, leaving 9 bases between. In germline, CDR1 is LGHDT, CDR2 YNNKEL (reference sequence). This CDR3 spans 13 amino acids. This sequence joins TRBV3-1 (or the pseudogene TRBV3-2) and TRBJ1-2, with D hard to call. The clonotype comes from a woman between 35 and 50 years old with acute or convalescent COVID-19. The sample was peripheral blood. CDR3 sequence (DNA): TGTGCCAGCAGCCCACAGTCTGACTATGGCTACACCTTC. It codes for CASSPQSDYGYTF.